Following are 21 T cell receptor beta chains from one sample sequenced in a study of human T cells and chemical hapten exposure. TCRdb reprocessed the RACE reads via MiXCR and lists one record per CDR3 protein. The data show tens of thousands of distinct CDR3 sequences, with approximately 5.5% seen just once and roughly 13% held by the top ten. Sample time point: healthy volunteer bleed at 6 weeks. It was unfractionated whole blood from which total RNA was extracted. Sequenced material: whole blood. All receptors come from a human donor in good health. Some clones in this sample may be carry-over from other donors' samples.

The rearrangement joins TRBV27 to TRBJ2-3; D possibly corresponds to TRBD1 (6 bases). Trimming cost V 2 bases and J 3 bases, with 12 bases left between them. Germline V gene data show CDR1 as MNHEY and CDR2 as SMNVEV (reference sequence). The CDR3 is made up of 15 amino acids. In DNA form, the CDR3 reads TGTGCCAGCAGTTTAAACGTTAGGGGGACAGATACGCAGTATTTT. Its translation: CASSLNVRGTDTQYF.

This clonotype was counted many times. The V and J genes are TRBV20-1 and TRBJ1-2; TRBD1 might be the D (5 bases). CDR3 length: 14 residues. Germline assignment: CDR1 DFQATT and CDR2 SNEGSKA (reference sequence). V lost 3 bases to trimming and J lost 4 bases, with 15 bases between them. CDR3 residues: CSARTGRDLYGYTF. The CDR3 bases are TGCAGTGCTAGGACGGGACGGGACCTCTATGGCTACACCTTC.

This clonotype was detected many times. This chain joins TRBV7-8 and TRBJ2-3; TRBD1 or TRBD2 may be the D gene (6 bases each). V lost 3 bases, J lost 13 bases, and 17 bases lay in between. The CDR3 has 13 residues. Germline V gives CDR1 SGHVS, CDR2 FQNEAQ. The CDR3 spells CASSLSQGTSKYF. CDR3 sequence (DNA): TGTGCCAGCAGCTTGAGTCAGGGGACTTCGAAGTATTTT.

This clonotype was seen at least ten times. The chain carries TRBV29-1 and TRBJ2-7; 7 nucleotides agree with TRBD2. The CDR3 is 13 amino acids. The germline CDR1 and CDR2 sequences are SQVTM and ANQGSEA. Trimming removed 7 bases from V and 5 bases from J; junction bases left unmatched: 11. CDR3 nucleotides: TGCAGCGGTGGCCGGGGGGTTCAGGACGAGCAGTACTTC. This translates into CSGGRGVQDEQYF.

This clonotype has a count of ten or more. V gene TRBV30 combines with J gene TRBJ1-5; D is unclear. The CDR3 spans 12 residues. The germline CDR1 and CDR2 sequences are GTSNPN and SVGIG (reference sequence). V lost 2 bases and J 6 bases, leaving 8 bases between the germline ends. Here the CDR3 reads CAWSLGSQPQHF. DNA for the CDR3: TGTGCCTGGAGTTTGGGATCTCAGCCCCAGCATTTT.

Ten or more counts support this clonotype. A read error may account for a junction end that differs from germline. The CDR3 reads CSARVRGMSDTQYF. DNA of the CDR3: TGCAGCGCTAGAGTCCGGGGGATGTCGGATACGCAGTATTTT. This sequence joins TRBV20-1 and TRBJ2-3; a possible D gene is TRBD2 (6 bases). Germline V gene lookup returns CDR1 DFQATT and CDR2 SNEGSKA (reference sequence). CDR3 size: 14 residues.

This clonotype was counted many times. The CDR3 DNA sequence: TGTGCCAGCAGTTTAGGAGGGGGCGGGGAGCTGTTTTTT. It codes for CASSLGGGGELFF. The gene calls are TRBV12-3 or TRBV12-4 and TRBJ2-2; weak D call: TRBD1 (6 bases). V dropped 1 base and J dropped 7 bases, with 7 bases sitting between them. The CDR3 contains 13 residues.

This clonotype was seen repeatedly, ten times or more. V is TRBV27 and J is TRBJ1-2; 7 nucleotides align to TRBD1. The V gene's germline CDR1 is MNHEY and CDR2 SMNVEV (reference sequence). The V gene end was trimmed by 5 bases and the J gene end by 1 base; junction bases not matched to a gene: 4. This CDR3 region has 14 residues. DNA of the CDR3: TGTGCCAGCAGTATAACAGGGGTTAACTATGGCTACACCTTC. As protein: CASSITGVNYGYTF.

The V and J genes are TRBV19 and TRBJ1-5; 7 bases match TRBD1. CDR1 and CDR2 (germline): LNHDA, SQIVND (reference sequence). Germline trimming cut 8 bases from V and 5 bases from J; bases unmatched to any gene: 6. The CDR3 spans 13 residues. This CDR3 is CASRQGLDQPQHF. Here the CDR3 DNA reads TGTGCCAGTCGACAGGGTTTGGATCAGCCCCAGCATTTT. Combining the CDR3 with reference TRBV19 and TRBJ1-5 gives the whole variable domain DGGITQSPKYLFRKEGQNVTLSCEQNLNHDAMYWYRQDPGQGLRLIYYSQIVNDFQKGDIAEGYSVSREKKESFPLTVTSAQKNPTAFYLCASRQGLDQPQHFGDGTRLSIL.

The table lists this clonotype with many counts. The chain combines TRBV20-1 with TRBJ1-5, with TRBD1 matching 7 bases. The CDR3 contains 14 residues. Trimming at V came to 4 bases and at J to 5 bases, leaving 8 bases not matched to a gene. Germline V gene sequence: CDR1 DFQATT, CDR2 SNEGSKA (reference sequence). CDR3 DNA sequence: TGCAGTGCTACCCAGGGGGATCAGTATCAGCCCCAGCATTTT. Translating it yields CSATQGDQYQPQHF.

Of note for this clonotype: This may stem from a read error, because a much larger clone lies one nucleotide away. The CDR3 nucleotides are TGTGCCAGCAGCTTCGGCGGGGGTCGCTCCTACGGGCAGTACTTC. Its translation is CASSFGGGRSYGQYF. This chain connects TRBV7-2 to TRBJ2-7, with 7 nucleotides matching TRBD2. The CDR3 loop spans 15 amino acids. Germline CDR1 is SGHTA and CDR2 is FQGNSA.

The chain has TRBV3-1 and TRBJ1-1; D remains ambiguous. Trimming left V 1 base short and J 1 base short, with 7 bases between. Germline V gene lookup returns CDR1 LGHDT and CDR2 YNNKEL (reference sequence). This CDR3 has 14 residues. The CDR3 protein is CASSQVSGNTEAFF. Written as DNA, the CDR3 is TGTGCCAGCAGCCAAGTCTCGGGGAACACTGAAGCTTTCTTT.

This clonotype was observed at least ten times. The chain joins TRBV28 to TRBJ2-7; the D gene could be TRBD1 or TRBD2 (5 bases each). V gave up 3 bases and J gave up 6 bases, with 9 bases separating them. The germline gives CDR1 MDHEN, CDR2 SYDVKM. This CDR3 is built from 12 residues. The CDR3 DNA reads as TGTGCCAGCAGTTTTCTTGGGGGCGAGCAGTACTTC. Encoded protein: CASSFLGGEQYF.

In this sample, this clonotype turned up a few times. The J gene is TRBJ2-4, the V gene TRBV20-1; 9 bases fit TRBD2. The germline V gene encodes CDR1 DFQATT and CDR2 SNEGSKA (reference sequence). CDR3 length equals 17 residues. V lost 5 bases and J lost 0; bases outside the gene matches: 11. The CDR3 coding sequence is TGCAGTGCTTATCCCGGGCTAGCGGGACTAGCCAAAAACATTCAGTACTTC. It is translated as CSAYPGLAGLAKNIQYF.

This clonotype has at least ten counts. The chain couples TRBV6-2 or TRBV6-3 to TRBJ1-1; 12 bases match TRBD1. V gave up 6 bases and J gave up 7 bases; unmatched junction bases: 3. Germline-derived CDR1 and CDR2 are MNHEY and SVGEGT. This CDR3 has 13 amino acids. The CDR3 region is CASRGQGASEAFF. DNA of the CDR3: TGTGCCAGCAGGGGACAGGGGGCGAGTGAAGCTTTCTTT.

This chain joins TRBV25-1 and TRBJ1-4; D perhaps matches TRBD1 (5 bases). Trimming left V 4 bases short and J 7 bases short, with 16 bases between. Germline CDR1 is MGHDK and CDR2 is SYGVNS. This CDR3 has 15 amino acids. This CDR3 is CASSGGTLVGEKLFF. CDR3 nucleotides: TGTGCCAGCAGTGGAGGGACCCTGGTTGGTGAAAAACTGTTTTTT.

This clonotype was picked up a small number of times. The rearrangement joins TRBV20-1 to TRBJ1-1; 8 bases agree with TRBD1. This CDR3 contains 15 residues. V lost 0 bases to trimming and J lost 6 bases; unmatched junction nucleotides: 9. Germline CDR1 DFQATT, CDR2 SNEGSKA (reference sequence). CDR3 amino acids: CSARDPQGARAEAFF. DNA of the CDR3: TGCAGTGCTAGAGATCCTCAGGGGGCGCGCGCTGAAGCTTTCTTT.

Only a few counts were recorded for this clonotype. The V gene is TRBV28, the J gene TRBJ1-2; D possibly corresponds to TRBD1 (5 bases). V was clipped by 2 bases and J by 2 bases, with 12 bases between them. This CDR3 is built from 15 residues. Germline loops: CDR1 MDHEN, CDR2 SYDVKM. CDR3 region: CASSLRGSGNYGYTF. DNA of the CDR3: TGTGCCAGCAGTTTAAGGGGTTCAGGGAACTATGGCTACACCTTC.

This clonotype was seen many times. The chain is built from TRBV5-6 and TRBJ1-4; TRBD1 aligns across 11 bases. V shed 2 bases and J 8 bases; nucleotides not matched to a gene: 2. The CDR3 loop spans 14 amino acids. The V gene's germline CDR1 is SGHDT and CDR2 YYEEEE. CDR3 sequence (DNA): TGTGCCAGCAGCTTATGGACAGGGGGCGAAAAACTGTTTTTT. Translating gives CASSLWTGGEKLFF.

This clonotype occurred many times. CDR3: CASSLHGRGGQPQHF. The CDR3 bases are TGTGCCAGCAGCCTCCACGGCAGGGGAGGTCAGCCCCAGCATTTT. The V gene is TRBV5-6, the J gene TRBJ1-5; weak D call: TRBD1 (6 bases). Germline V CDR1 and CDR2: SGHDT, YYEEEE. Trimming removed 4 bases at V and 6 bases at J, with 17 bases between. The CDR3 runs 15 residues.

The rearrangement links TRBV29-1 to TRBJ2-1; 7 bases are shared with TRBD2. The CDR3 totals 12 residues. V lost 4 bases to trimming and J lost 6 bases; unmatched junction nucleotides: 3. Germline CDR1 is SQVTM and CDR2 is ANQGSEA. For the CDR3, the DNA is TGCAGCGTTGTAACGGGGGGCAATGAGCAGTTCTTC. This sequence encodes CSVVTGGNEQFF.